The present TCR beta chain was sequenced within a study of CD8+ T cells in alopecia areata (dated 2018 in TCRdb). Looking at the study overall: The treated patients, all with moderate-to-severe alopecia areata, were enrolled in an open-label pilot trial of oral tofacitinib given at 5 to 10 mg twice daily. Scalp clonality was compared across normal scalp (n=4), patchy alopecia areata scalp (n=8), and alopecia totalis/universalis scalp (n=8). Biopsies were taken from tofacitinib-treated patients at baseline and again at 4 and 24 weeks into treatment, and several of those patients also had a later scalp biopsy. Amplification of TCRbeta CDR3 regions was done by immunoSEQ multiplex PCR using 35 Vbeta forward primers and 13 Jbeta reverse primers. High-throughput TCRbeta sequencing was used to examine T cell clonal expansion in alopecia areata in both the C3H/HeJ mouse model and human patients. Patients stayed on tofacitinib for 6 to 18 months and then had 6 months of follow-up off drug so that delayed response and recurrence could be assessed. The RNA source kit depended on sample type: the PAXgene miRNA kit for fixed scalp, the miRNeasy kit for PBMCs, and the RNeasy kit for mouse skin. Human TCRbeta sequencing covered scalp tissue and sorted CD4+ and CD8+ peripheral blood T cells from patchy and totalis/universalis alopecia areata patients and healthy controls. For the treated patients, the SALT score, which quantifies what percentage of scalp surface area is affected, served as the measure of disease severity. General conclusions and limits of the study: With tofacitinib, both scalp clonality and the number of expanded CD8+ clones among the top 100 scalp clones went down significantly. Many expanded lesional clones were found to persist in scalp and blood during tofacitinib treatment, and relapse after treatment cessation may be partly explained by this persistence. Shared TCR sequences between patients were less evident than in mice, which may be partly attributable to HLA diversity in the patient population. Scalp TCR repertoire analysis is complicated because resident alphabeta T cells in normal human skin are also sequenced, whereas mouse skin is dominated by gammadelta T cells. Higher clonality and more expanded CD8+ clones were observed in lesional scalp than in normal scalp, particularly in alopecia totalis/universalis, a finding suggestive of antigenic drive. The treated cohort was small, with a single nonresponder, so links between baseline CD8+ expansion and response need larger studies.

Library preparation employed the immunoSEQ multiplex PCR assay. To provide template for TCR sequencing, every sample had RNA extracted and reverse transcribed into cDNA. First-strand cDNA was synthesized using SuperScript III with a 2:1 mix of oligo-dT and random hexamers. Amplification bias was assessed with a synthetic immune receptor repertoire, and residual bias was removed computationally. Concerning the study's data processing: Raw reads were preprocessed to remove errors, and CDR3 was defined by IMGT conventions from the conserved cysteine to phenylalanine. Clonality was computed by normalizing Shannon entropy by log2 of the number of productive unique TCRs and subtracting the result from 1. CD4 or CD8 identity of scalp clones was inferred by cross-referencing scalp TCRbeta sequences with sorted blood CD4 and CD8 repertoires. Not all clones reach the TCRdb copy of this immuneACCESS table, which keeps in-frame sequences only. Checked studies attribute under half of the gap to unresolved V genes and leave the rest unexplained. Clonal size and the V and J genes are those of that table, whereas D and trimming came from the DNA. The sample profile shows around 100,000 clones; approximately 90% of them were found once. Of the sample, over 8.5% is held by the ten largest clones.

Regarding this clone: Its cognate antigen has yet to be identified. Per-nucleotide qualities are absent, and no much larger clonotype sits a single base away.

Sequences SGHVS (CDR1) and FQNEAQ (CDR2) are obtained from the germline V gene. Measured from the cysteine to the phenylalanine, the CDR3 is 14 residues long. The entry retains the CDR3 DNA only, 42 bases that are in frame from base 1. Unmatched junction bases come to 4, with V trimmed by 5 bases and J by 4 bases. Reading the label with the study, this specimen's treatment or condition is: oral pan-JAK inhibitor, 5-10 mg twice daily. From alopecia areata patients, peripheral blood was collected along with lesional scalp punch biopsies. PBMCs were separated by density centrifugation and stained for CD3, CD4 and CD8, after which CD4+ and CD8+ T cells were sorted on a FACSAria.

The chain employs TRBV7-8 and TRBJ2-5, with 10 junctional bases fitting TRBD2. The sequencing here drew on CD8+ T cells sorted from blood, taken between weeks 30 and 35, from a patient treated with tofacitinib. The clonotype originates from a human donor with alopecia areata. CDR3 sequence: CASSHIAGGETQYF. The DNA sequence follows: TGTGCCAGCAGCCACATAGCGGGAGGAGAGACCCAGTACTTC.